This T cell receptor beta chain was sequenced during a study of cytomegalovirus exposure and HLA in healthy donors. Study results and limitations: Among TCR beta chains, those listed as cytomegalovirus-associated numbered about 150.

The CDR3 covers 14 residues. V was pared by 3 bases and J by 1 base, with 2 bases of the junction left unmatched. Germline CDR1 reads GTSNPN; CDR2 reads SVGIG (reference sequence). This PCR relied on a set of 60 Vbeta primers and 13 Jbeta primers. Some clones are missing from TCRdb's copy, which holds only in-frame ones; the method was immunoSEQ multiplex PCR. Of about 180,000 clones in the sample, approximately 79% are singletons; the top ten hold more than 0.55%. As regards this clone: As yet, its antigen is unknown.

The specimen sequenced was PBMCs. This sequence joins TRBV30 and TRBJ1-1, with TRBD1 matching over 10 bases. The TCR sequence derives from a woman in her 40s in good health and CMV-seronegative. CDR3 residues: CAWSWDRGNTEAFF. CDR3 nucleotide sequence: TGTGCCTGGAGCTGGGACAGGGGGAACACTGAAGCTTTCTTT.